This T cell receptor beta chain was identified during a study of CD8+CD57+ T cells in acquired aplastic anemia. The study profiled TCR beta VDJ and CDR3 using genomic DNA as template. TCRdb passed the reads through MiXCR, listing each CDR3 protein once. Of 200,000 or so distinct CDR3 sequences listed, 60% to 80% were seen once; the top ten hold roughly 62%. Study-level points and caveats: Between the patient and control groups, CD8+ Simpson's diversity did not differ significantly. In common between the patients and the controls were more than 25 CD8+ CDR3 sequences.

To note about this clonotype: Its antigen is not known.

V lost 6 bases, J lost 7 bases, and 6 bases stayed unmatched. Germline V gene sequence: CDR1 ENHRY, CDR2 SYGVKD. This CDR3 has 15 amino acids. Those patients picked for sequencing had displayed CD8+CD57+ cell expansion on flow cytometry. Patients were treatment-naive when blood was sampled. Sample: sorted CD4+, CD8+, or CD8+CD57+ T cells (not recorded which) from PBMCs. The source of this sequence is a human donor with aplastic anemia. V gene TRBV10-3 combines with J gene TRBJ2-1; 13 nucleotides align to TRBD2. The CDR3 sequence is CAIRTSGGTWNEQFF. The CDR3 DNA sequence: TGTGCCATCAGGACTAGCGGGGGGACTTGGAATGAGCAGTTCTTC.